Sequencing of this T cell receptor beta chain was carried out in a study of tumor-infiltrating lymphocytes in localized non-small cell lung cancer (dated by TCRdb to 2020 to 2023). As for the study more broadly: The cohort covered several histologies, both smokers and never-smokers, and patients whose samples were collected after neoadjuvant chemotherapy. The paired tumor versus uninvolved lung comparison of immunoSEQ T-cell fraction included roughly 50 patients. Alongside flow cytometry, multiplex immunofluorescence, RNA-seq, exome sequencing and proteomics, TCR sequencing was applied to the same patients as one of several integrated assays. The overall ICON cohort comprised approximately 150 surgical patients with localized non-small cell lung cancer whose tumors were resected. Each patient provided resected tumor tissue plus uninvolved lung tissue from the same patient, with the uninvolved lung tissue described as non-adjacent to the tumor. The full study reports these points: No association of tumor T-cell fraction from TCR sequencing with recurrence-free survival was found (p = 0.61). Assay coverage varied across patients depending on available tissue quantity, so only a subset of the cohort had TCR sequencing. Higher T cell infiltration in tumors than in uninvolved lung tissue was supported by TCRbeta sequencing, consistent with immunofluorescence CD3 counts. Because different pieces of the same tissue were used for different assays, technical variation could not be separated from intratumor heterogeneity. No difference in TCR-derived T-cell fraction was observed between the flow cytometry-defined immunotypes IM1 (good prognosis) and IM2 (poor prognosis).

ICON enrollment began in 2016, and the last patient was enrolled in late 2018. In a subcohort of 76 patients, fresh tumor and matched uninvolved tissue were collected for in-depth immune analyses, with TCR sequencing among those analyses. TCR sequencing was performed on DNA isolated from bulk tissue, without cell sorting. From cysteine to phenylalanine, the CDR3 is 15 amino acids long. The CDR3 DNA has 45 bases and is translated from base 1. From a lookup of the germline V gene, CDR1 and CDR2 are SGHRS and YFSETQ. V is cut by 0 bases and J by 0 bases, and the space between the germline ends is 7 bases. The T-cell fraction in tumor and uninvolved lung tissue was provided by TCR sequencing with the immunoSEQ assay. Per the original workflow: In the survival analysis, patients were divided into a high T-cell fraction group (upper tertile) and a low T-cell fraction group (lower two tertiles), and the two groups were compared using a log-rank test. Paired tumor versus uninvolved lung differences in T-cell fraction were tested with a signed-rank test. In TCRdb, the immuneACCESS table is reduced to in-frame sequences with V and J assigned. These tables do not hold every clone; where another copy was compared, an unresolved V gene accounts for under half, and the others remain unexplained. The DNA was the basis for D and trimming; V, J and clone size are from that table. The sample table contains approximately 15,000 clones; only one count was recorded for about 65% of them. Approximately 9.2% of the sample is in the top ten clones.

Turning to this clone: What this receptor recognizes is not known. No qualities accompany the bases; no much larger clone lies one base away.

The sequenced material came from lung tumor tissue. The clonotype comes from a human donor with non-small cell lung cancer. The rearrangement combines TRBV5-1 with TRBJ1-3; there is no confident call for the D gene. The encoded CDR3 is CASSLGQNSGNTIYF. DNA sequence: TGCGCCAGCAGCTTGGGGCAAAACTCTGGAAACACCATATATTTT.